This is a list of T cell receptor beta chains from one sample in a study of cytotoxic CD8 clonotypes in ibrutinib-treated CLL. The table came from immunoSEQ multiplex PCR; TCRdb's copy has only in-frame clones and leaves some out. This sample carries 150,000 or so clones, approximately 83% of them seen once, and the ten largest clones take about 2.1%. The sample in question was PBMCs, obtained after 24 months of ibrutinib treatment. These receptors were collected from a human donor with chronic lymphocytic leukemia. Each CDR3 is given with its conserved first and last residue. The D gene is left open where the match is weak. A clone size is listed for some rows: how often the clone was seen (once, few, many), or a class if it is expanded.

D gene: NA
V gene: TRBV5-1
J gene: TRBJ2-4
clone size: NA
CDR3 DNA: TGCGCCAGCAGCTGGTGGGTAGGGGCTGGAAACATTCAGTACTTC
CDR3 protein: CASSWWVGAGNIQYF

D gene: NA
V gene: TRBV9
J gene: TRBJ2-3
clone size: once
CDR3 DNA: TGTGCCAGCAGCGTAGCGGACTCCCCTTCGGTGGATACGCAGTATTTT
CDR3 protein: CASSVADSPSVDTQYF

D gene: TRBD2
V gene: TRBV2
J gene: TRBJ2-1
clone size: NA
CDR3 DNA: TGTGCCAGCAGTGGACTAGCGGGGTACAATGAGCAGTTCTTC
CDR3 protein: CASSGLAGYNEQFF

D gene: NA
V gene: TRBV2
J gene: TRBJ2-1
clone size: NA
CDR3 DNA: TGTGCCAGCAAAACCGTTTGGGAATACAATGAGCAGTTCTTC
CDR3 protein: CASKTVWEYNEQFF

D gene: TRBD1
V gene: TRBV29-1
J gene: TRBJ2-3
clone size: NA
CDR3 DNA: TGCAGCGCCGCACTCCGGGACAGGGGTACAGATACGCAGTATTTT
CDR3 protein: CSAALRDRGTDTQYF

D gene: NA
V gene: TRBV28
J gene: TRBJ1-4
clone size: NA
CDR3 DNA: TGTGCCAGCATGCCCCCGGGGAATGAAAAACTGTTTTTT
CDR3 protein: CASMPPGNEKLFF

D gene: TRBD2
V gene: TRBV4-2
J gene: TRBJ2-5
clone size: NA
CDR3 DNA: TGTGCCAGCAGCCGTCTAGCGGGAGGGCCAAGGGAGGACGAGACCCAGTACTTC
CDR3 protein: CASSRLAGGPREDETQYF

D gene: TRBD1
V gene: TRBV28
J gene: TRBJ2-2
clone size: NA
CDR3 DNA: TGTGCCAGCAGTTTAAATTCCAGGGGGCGGGCCGGGGAGCTGTTTTTT
CDR3 protein: CASSLNSRGRAGELFF

D gene: NA
V gene: TRBV18
J gene: TRBJ1-2
clone size: NA
CDR3 DNA: TGTGCCAGCTCACCAGGACGGCTTAACTATGGCTACACCTTC
CDR3 protein: CASSPGRLNYGYTF

D gene: TRBD2
V gene: TRBV2
J gene: TRBJ2-7
clone size: few
CDR3 DNA: TGTGCCAGAGGGACTAGCGGCTCCTACGAGCAGTACTTC
CDR3 protein: CARGTSGSYEQYF

D gene: NA
V gene: TRBV2
J gene: TRBJ1-5
clone size: once
CDR3 DNA: TGTGCCAGCAATGGGGGGTCCGGCCAGCCCCAGCATTTT
CDR3 protein: CASNGGSGQPQHF

D gene: TRBD2
V gene: TRBV11-3
J gene: TRBJ2-2
clone size: few
CDR3 DNA: TGTGCCAGCAGCCGACGCGGGGGGGCGGGCACCGGGGAGCTGTTTTTT
CDR3 protein: CASSRRGGAGTGELFF

D gene: NA
V gene: TRBV29-1
J gene: TRBJ1-4
clone size: few
CDR3 DNA: TGCAGCGTTTTAAAGTCAACTAATGAAAAACTGTTTTTT
CDR3 protein: CSVLKSTNEKLFF

D gene: TRBD2
V gene: TRBV7-3
J gene: TRBJ2-3
clone size: NA
CDR3 DNA: TGTGCCAGCAGCTTCAGACTAGCGGGGGGCGCAGATACGCAGTATTTT
CDR3 protein: CASSFRLAGGADTQYF

D gene: NA
V gene: TRBV10-3
J gene: TRBJ2-3
clone size: NA
CDR3 DNA: TGTGCCATCAGTGAGTCGAGCGGGCCGTCGCCAGATACGCAGTATTTT
CDR3 protein: CAISESSGPSPDTQYF

D gene: TRBD1
V gene: TRBV19
J gene: TRBJ2-5
clone size: NA
CDR3 DNA: TGTGCCAGTAGCCTGGACAGGGTAGGGGAGACCCAGTACTTC
CDR3 protein: CASSLDRVGETQYF

D gene: NA
V gene: TRBV28
J gene: TRBJ1-2
clone size: NA
CDR3 DNA: TGTGCCAGCAGCCAGAGTTCGACAGGCTGGGGCTACACCTTC
CDR3 protein: CASSQSSTGWGYTF

D gene: NA
V gene: TRBV7-4
J gene: TRBJ2-3
clone size: NA
CDR3 DNA: TGTGCCAGCAGGGGGACGGGGGGCGCAGATACGCAGTATTTT
CDR3 protein: CASRGTGGADTQYF

D gene: TRBD1
V gene: TRBV28
J gene: TRBJ1-5
clone size: NA
CDR3 DNA: TGTGCCAGCAGTGCCGGGACAGCTTACAATCAGCCCCAGCATTTT
CDR3 protein: CASSAGTAYNQPQHF